The text below deals with one TCR beta chain. This CDR3 spans 16 amino acids. Germline loops: CDR1 MDHEN, CDR2 SYDVKM. TCRdb processed the 5' RACE reads again and assigns one entry to each CDR3 protein, with no DNA. This sample's table has some 400,000 distinct CDR3 sequences. The data were taken from a study of monozygotic twins with inflammatory bowel disease. V is TRBV28 and J is TRBJ2-1; TCRdb selects TRBD1, and the lack of DNA leaves this call unchecked. Sequencing was carried out using blood. The clonotype comes from a human donor with ulcerative colitis or Crohn's disease, or a healthy co-twin of an affected twin (not recorded which). This CDR3 reads CASSPIRTVSYNEQFF.